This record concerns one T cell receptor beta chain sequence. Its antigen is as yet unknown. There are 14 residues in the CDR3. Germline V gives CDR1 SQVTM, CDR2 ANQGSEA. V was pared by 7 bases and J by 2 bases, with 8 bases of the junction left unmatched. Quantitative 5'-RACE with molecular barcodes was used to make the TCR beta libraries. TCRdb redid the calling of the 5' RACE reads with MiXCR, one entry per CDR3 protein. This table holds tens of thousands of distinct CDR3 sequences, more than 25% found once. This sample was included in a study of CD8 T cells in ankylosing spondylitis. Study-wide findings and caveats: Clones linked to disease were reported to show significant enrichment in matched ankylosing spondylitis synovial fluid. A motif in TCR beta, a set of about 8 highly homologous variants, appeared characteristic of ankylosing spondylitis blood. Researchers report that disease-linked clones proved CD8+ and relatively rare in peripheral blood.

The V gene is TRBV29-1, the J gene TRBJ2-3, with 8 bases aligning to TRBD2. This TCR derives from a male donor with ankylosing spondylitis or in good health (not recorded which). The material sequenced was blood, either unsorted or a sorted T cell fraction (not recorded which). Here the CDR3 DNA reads TGCAGCGCTGGACGGGGGGGGCCCACAGATACGCAGTATTTT. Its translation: CSAGRGGPTDTQYF.